This T cell receptor (beta chain) came from a study of T cells in women clearing cervical HPV infection. Study in general: Blood came at first lesion visit for cases, post-clearance for controls.

The CDR3 consists of 12 residues. From germline, CDR1 is PRHDT and CDR2 FYEKMQ (reference sequence). V was cut by 0 bases and J by 7 bases, with 6 bases left in between. The protocol was immunoSEQ multiplex PCR, while the TCRdb copy is restricted to in-frame clones and leaves out a portion. The specimen's table records about 30,000 clones. Concerning this clone: The DNA ends 3 residues before the CDR3 does, and the rest of the CDR3 is filled in from the germline J gene.

This chain joins TRBV13 and TRBJ1-1, with D unclear. The sequence was collected from a woman aged 18 to 75 with a cervical HPV16 infection that either progressed to CIN3+ or cleared (not recorded which). Sequencing was carried out using blood buffy coat. The CDR3 region is CASSLGPGEAFF. The part of the CDR3 DNA that was read is TGTGCCAGCAGCTTAGGGCCAGGTGAA. Full variable domain (rest looked up from reference TRBV13 and TRBJ1-1): AAGVIQSPRHLIKEKRETATLKCYPIPRHDTVYWYQQGPGQDPQFLISFYEKMQSDKGSIPDRFSAQQFSDYHSELNMSSLELGDSALYFCASSLGPGEAFFGQGTRLTVV.